This entry describes one T cell receptor (beta chain). Its antigen is undetermined. The sample originates from a study of T-cell memory formation after mild COVID-19. TCRdb reanalysed the 5' RACE reads using MiXCR and keeps one entry per CDR3 protein. The sample shows 180,000 or so distinct CDR3 sequences, approximately 10% of them seen only once. Study-wide points: CD4+ bias marked clones expanding day 15 to 37, unlike balanced contracting clones. Shrinking CD4+ clones were chiefly CM and EM; CD8+ ones were chiefly EMRA.

The CDR3 extends over 20 amino acids. V lost 5 bases and J lost 0; bases outside the gene matches: 13. CDR1 is LGHNA, CDR2 YNFKEQ, per germline. The sequenced material came from PBMCs or a T cell subset sorted from them (not recorded which). The chain combines TRBV4-2 with TRBJ2-6; TRBD1 matches 10 bases. The source is a man aged 18-30 years who had mild COVID-19 (a few samples of this study predate the infection). Cell type and time point are not known. The CDR3, as DNA: TGTGCCAGCAGCTACGACCAAGGACAGGGGGTAATCTCTGGGGCCAACGTCCTGACTTTC. This translates into CASSYDQGQGVISGANVLTF.